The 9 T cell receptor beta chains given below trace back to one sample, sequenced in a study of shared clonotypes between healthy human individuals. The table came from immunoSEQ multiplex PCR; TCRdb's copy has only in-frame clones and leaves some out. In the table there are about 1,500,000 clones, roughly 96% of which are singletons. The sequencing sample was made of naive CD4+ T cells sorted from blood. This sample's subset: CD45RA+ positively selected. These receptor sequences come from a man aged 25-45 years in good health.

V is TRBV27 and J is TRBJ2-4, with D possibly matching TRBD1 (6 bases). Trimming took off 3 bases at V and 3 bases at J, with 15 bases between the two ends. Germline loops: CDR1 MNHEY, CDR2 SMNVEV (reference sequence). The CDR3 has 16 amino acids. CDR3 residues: CASSFRYRVGKNIQYF. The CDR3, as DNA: TGTGCCAGCAGTTTTAGATACAGGGTAGGCAAAAACATTCAGTACTTC.

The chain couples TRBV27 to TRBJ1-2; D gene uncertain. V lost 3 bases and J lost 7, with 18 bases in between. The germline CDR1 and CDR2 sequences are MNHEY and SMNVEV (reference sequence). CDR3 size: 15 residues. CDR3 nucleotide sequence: TGTGCCAGCAGTTTGCAAGGGCCTGTTGAAGGTGGCTACACCTTC. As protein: CASSLQGPVEGGYTF.

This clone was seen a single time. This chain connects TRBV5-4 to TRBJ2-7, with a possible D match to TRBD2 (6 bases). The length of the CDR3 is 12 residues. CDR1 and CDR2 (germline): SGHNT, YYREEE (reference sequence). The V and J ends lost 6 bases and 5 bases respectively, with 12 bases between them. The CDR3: CASIGSTDEQYF. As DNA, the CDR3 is TGTGCCAGCATCGGGAGTACGGACGAGCAGTACTTC.

This CDR3 is CASSIEIAGEDTQYF. CDR3 nucleotides: TGTGCCAGTAGTATAGAAATAGCGGGAGAAGATACGCAGTATTTT. The V call is TRBV19, the J call TRBJ2-3, with 9 bases that match TRBD2. The CDR3 runs to 15 residues. With 0 bases clipped from V and 5 bases from J, the junction kept 3 bases outside the gene matches. Germline V gene lookup returns CDR1 LNHDA and CDR2 SQIVND (reference sequence). Filled out from reference TRBV19 and TRBJ2-3, the complete variable domain reads DGGITQSPKYLFRKEGQNVTLSCEQNLNHDAMYWYRQDPGQGLRLIYYSQIVNDFQKGDIAEGYSVSREKKESFPLTVTSAQKNPTAFYLCASSIEIAGEDTQYFGPGTRLTVL.

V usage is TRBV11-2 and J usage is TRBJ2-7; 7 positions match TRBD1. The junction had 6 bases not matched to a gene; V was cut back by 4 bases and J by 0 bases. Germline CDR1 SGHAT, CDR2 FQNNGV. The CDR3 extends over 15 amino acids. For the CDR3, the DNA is TGTGCCAGCAGCTCCACCGGGACAGTCTCCTACGAGCAGTACTTC. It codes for CASSSTGTVSYEQYF.

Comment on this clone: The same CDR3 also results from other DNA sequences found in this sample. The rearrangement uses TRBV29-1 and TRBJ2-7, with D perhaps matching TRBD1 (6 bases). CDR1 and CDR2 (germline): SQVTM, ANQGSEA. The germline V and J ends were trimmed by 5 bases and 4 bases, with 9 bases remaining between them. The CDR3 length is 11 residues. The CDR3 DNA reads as TGCAGCGTTAAACAGGGATACGAGCAGTACTTC. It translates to CSVKQGYEQYF.

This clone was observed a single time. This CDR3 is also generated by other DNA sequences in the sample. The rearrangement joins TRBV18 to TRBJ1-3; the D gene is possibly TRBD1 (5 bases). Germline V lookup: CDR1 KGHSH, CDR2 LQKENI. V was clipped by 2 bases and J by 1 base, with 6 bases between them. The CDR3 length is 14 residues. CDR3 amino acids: CASSPGGSGNTIYF. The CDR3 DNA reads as TGTGCCAGCTCACCAGGGGGGTCTGGAAACACCATATATTTT.

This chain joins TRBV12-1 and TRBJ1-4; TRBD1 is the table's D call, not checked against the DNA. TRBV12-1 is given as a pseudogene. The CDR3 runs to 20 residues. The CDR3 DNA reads TGTGCCAGCAGCCCTGACAGGGTTAGGCAGACTGTTCTAACTAATGAAAAACTGTTTTTT. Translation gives CASSPDRVRQTVLTNEKLFF.

The CDR3 DNA reads as TGTGCCAGCAGCAGGCGGGAGGGCAACTCCTACGAGCAGTACTTC. This translates into CASSRREGNSYEQYF. The gene calls are TRBV11-2 and TRBJ2-7, with 9 bases fitting TRBD2. The CDR3 loop spans 15 amino acids. Trimming removed 5 bases from V and 0 bases from J; junction bases left unmatched: 5. Looked up from germline, CDR1 is SGHAT and CDR2 is FQNNGV.